The source of this TCR beta chain is a study of cytomegalovirus exposure and HLA in healthy donors. A multiplex PCR was run with 60 Vbeta primers and 13 Jbeta primers. TCRdb's copy holds only in-frame clones and misses some; the assay was immunoSEQ multiplex PCR. Here the sample spans around 150,000 clones, roughly 77% being singletons. CDR1 GTSNPN and CDR2 SVGIG come from the germline V gene (reference sequence). The V gene end was trimmed by 7 bases and the J gene end by 2 bases; junction bases not matched to a gene: 5. This CDR3 comprises 13 residues. The sequencing sample was made of PBMCs. V usage is TRBV30 and J usage is TRBJ1-3; 7 bases are shared with TRBD1. This receptor was obtained from a man aged 30 to 39 in good health and CMV-seropositive. In nucleotides, the CDR3 is TGTGCCTTCCGACAGGGTGCTGGAAACACCATATATTTT. It is translated as CAFRQGAGNTIYF.